This T cell receptor beta chain appears in the sequencing data of a study of blood T cell repertoires in COVID-19. On the study more broadly: From the United States, Italy and Spain came samples of acute and convalescent COVID-19. Nucleic acid was either cDNA or gDNA, and it came from T cells, B-cell-depleted T cells, or PBMCs.

Germline lookup yields CDR1 SGHNT and CDR2 YYREEE (reference sequence). V was shortened by 4 bases and J by 3 bases, with 17 bases between the two germline ends. The CDR3 has 17 residues. Per the study methods: Nucleated cell counts were estimated from reference gene primer amplification. Clones were read by immunoSEQ multiplex PCR, and TCRdb kept only the in-frame ones, dropping some. V, J and clone size reflect that table, while D and trimming were determined from the DNA. The data contain approximately 28,000 clones, 72% of them seen just once; the ten biggest clones take up around a fifth. This TCR derives from a boy aged 2-9 years with active or convalescent COVID-19. Sequencing used peripheral blood. The V call is TRBV5-4, the J call TRBJ1-6; no clear D. CDR3: CASSTRTRAVYNSPLHF. CDR3 nucleotide sequence: TGTGCCAGCAGCACCCGAACTAGGGCCGTCTATAATTCACCCCTCCACTTT. Full variable domain (rest looked up from reference TRBV5-4 and TRBJ1-6): ETGVTQSPTHLIKTRGQQVTLRCSSQSGHNTVSWYQQALGQGPQFIFQYYREEENGRGNFPPRFSGLQFPNYSSELNVNALELDDSALYLCASSTRTRAVYNSPLHFGNGTRLTVT.